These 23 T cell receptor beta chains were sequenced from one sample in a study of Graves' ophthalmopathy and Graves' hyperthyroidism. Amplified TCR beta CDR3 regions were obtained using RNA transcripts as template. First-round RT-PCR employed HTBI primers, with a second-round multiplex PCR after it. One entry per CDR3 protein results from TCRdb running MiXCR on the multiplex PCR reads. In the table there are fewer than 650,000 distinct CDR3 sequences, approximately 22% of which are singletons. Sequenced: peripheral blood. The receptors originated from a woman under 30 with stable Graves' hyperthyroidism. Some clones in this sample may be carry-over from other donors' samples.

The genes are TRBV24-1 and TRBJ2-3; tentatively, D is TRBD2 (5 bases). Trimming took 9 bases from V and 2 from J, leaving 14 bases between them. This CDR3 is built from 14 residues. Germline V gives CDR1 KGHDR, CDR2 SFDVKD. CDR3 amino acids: CATQAEILTDTQYF. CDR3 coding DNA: TGTGCCACCCAAGCGGAGATCCTCACAGATACGCAGTATTTT.

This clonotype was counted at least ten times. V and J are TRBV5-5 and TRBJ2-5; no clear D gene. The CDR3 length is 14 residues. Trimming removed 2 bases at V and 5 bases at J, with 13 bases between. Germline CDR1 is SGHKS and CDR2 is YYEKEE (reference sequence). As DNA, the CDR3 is TGTGCCAGCAGCTTCCGAGGTGATCGGGAGACCCAGTACTTC. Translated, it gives CASSFRGDRETQYF.

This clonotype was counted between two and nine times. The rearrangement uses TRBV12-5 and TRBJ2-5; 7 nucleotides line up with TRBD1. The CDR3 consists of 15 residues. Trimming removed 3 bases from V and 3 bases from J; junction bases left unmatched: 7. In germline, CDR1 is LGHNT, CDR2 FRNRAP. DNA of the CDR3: TGTGCTAGTGGTTTAGCGGACAGGTTTGAAGAGACCCAGTACTTC. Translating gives CASGLADRFEETQYF.

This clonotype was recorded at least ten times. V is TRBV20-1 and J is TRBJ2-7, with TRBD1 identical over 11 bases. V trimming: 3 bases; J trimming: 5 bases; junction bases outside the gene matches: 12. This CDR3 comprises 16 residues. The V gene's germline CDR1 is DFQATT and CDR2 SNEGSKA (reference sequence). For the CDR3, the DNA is TGCAGTGCTAGGGAGGCCGGGACAGGGGGTAAGAACGAGCAGTACTTC. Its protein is CSAREAGTGGKNEQYF.

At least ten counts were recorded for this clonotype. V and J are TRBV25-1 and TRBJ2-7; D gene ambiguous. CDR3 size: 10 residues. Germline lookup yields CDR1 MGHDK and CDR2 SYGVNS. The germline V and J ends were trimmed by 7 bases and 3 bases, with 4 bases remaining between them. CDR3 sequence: CASNDYEQYF. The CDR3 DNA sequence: TGTGCCAGCAACGACTACGAGCAGTACTTC.

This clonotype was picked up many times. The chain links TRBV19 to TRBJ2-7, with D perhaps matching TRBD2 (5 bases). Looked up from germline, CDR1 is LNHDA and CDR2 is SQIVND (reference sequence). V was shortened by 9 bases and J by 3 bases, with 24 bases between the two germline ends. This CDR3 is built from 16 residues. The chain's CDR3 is CASNDRGGEGFYEQYF. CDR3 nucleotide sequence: TGTGCCAGCAATGACCGCGGCGGCGAGGGATTCTACGAGCAGTACTTC.

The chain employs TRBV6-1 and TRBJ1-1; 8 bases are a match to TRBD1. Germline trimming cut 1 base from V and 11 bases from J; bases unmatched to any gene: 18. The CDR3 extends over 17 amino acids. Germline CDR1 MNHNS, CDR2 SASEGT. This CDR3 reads CASSEDSRTGRTFVAFF. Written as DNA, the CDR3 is TGTGCCAGCAGTGAAGACTCTAGGACAGGGCGGACATTTGTGGCTTTCTTT.

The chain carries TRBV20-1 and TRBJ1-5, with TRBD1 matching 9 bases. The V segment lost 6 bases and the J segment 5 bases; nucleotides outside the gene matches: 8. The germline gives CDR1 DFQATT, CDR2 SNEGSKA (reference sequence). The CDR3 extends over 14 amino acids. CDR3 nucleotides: TGCAGTGCAACCGGGACAGGGAAGGATCAGCCCCAGCATTTT. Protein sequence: CSATGTGKDQPQHF.

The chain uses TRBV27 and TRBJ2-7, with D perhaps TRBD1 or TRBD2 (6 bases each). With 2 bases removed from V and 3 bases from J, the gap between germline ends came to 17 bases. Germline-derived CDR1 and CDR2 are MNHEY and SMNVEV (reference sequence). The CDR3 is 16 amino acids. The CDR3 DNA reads TGTGCCAGCAGTTTACGGACAGCCGGGACTGGCTACGAGCAGTACTTC. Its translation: CASSLRTAGTGYEQYF.

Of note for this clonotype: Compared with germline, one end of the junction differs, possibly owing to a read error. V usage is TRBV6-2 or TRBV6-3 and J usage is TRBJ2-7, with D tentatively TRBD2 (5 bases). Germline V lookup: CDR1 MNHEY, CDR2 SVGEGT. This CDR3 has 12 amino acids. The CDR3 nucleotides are TGTGCCAGCAGTCTCATAGACTACGATCAGTACTTC. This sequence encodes CASSLIDYDQYF.

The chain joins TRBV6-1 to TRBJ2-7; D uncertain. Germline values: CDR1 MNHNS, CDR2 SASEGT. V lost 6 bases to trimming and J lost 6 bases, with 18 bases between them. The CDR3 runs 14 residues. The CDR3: CASSLAAGQGEQYF. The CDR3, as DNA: TGTGCCAGCAGCCTCGCGGCAGGCCAAGGCGAGCAGTACTTC.

Here the CDR3 reads CAWSEGTEPYEQYF. In nucleotides, the CDR3 is TGTGCCTGGAGTGAAGGGACGGAGCCCTACGAGCAGTACTTC. The V and J genes are TRBV30 and TRBJ2-7, with D perhaps assigned TRBD1 or TRBD2 (5 bases each). The V end was cut by 1 base, the J end by 2 bases, with 12 bases between. Germline V gene data show CDR1 as GTSNPN and CDR2 as SVGIG (reference sequence). The CDR3 runs to 14 residues. Supplemented by reference TRBV30 and TRBJ2-7, the full variable domain reads SQTIHQWPATLVQPVGSPLSLECTVEGTSNPNLYWYRQAAGRGLQLLFYSVGIGQISSEVPQNLSASRPQDRQFILSSKKLLLSDSGFYLCAWSEGTEPYEQYFGPGTRLTVT.

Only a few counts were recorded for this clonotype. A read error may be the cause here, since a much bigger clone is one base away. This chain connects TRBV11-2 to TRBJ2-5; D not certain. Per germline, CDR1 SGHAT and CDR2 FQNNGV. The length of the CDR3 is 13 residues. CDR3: CASSLMYQETRYF. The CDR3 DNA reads TGTGCCAGCAGCTTGATGTACCAAGAGACCCGGTACTTC.

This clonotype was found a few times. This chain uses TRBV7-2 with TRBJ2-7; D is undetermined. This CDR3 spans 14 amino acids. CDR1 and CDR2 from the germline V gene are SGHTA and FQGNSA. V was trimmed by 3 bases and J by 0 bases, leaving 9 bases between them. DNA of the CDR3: TGTGCCAGCAGCTTGACGTATAGCTCCTACGAGCAGTACTTC. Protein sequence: CASSLTYSSYEQYF.

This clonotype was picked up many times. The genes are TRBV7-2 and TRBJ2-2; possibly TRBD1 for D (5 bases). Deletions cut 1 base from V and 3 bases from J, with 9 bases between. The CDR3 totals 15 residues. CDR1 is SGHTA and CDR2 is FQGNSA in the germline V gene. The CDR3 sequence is CASSLVGHYTGELFF. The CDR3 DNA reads TGTGCCAGCAGCTTAGTCGGACACTACACCGGGGAGCTGTTTTTT.

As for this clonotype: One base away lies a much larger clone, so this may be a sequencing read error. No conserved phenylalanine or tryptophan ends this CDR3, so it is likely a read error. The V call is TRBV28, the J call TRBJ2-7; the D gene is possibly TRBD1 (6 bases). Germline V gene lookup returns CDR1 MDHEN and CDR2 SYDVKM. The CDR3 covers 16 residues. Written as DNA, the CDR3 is TGTGCCAGCAGTTTATTCGCTACAGGGCAATCCTACAAGCAGTACTTG. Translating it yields CASSLFATGQSYKQYL.

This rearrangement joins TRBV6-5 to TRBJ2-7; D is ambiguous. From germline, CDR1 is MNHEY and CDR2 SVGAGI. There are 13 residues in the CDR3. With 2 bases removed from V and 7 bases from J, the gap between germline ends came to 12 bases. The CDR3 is CASSYDGPREQYF. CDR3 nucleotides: TGTGCCAGCAGTTACGATGGTCCTCGGGAGCAGTACTTC.

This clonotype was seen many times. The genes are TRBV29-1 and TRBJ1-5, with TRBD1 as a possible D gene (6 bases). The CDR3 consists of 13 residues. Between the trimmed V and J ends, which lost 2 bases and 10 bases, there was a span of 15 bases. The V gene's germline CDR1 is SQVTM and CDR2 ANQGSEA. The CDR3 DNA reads TGCAGCGTTGAAATGGACAGTGGCTTCCCCCAGCATTTT. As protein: CSVEMDSGFPQHF.

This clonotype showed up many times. The CDR3 nucleotides are TGTGCCAGCTCACCATCACTCGGGGAGTCCTATAATTCACCCCTCCACTTT. Translating gives CASSPSLGESYNSPLHF. This chain uses TRBV18 with TRBJ1-6, with D unclear. The CDR3 runs 17 residues. Germline loops: CDR1 KGHSH, CDR2 LQKENI. The V and J ends lost 2 bases and 1 base respectively, with 12 bases between them.

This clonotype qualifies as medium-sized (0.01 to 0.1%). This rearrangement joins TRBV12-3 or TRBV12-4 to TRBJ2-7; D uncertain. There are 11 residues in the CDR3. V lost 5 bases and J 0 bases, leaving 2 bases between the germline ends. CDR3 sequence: CASSPSYEQYF. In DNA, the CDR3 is TGTGCCAGCAGTCCCTCCTACGAGCAGTACTTC.

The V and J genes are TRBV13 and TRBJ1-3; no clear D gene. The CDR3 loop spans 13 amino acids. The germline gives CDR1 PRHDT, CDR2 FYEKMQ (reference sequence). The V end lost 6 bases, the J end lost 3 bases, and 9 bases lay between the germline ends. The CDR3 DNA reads TGTGCCAGCAGTTGGGCACTTGGAAACACCATATATTTT. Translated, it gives CASSWALGNTIYF.

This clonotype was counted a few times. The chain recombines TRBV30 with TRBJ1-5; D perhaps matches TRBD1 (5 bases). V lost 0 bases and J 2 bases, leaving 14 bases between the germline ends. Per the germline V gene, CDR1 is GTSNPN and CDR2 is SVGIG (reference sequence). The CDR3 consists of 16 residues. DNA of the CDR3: TGTGCCTGGAGTGTTAAGAGGCAGGGCGGCAATCAGCCCCAGCATTTT. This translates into CAWSVKRQGGNQPQHF.

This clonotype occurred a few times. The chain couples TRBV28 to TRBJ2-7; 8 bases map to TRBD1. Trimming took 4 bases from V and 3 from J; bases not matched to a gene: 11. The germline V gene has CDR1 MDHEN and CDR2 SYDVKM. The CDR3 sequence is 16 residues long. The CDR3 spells CASSSPGPTGDYEQYF. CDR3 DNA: TGTGCCAGCAGTTCTCCCGGGCCGACAGGGGACTACGAGCAGTACTTC.